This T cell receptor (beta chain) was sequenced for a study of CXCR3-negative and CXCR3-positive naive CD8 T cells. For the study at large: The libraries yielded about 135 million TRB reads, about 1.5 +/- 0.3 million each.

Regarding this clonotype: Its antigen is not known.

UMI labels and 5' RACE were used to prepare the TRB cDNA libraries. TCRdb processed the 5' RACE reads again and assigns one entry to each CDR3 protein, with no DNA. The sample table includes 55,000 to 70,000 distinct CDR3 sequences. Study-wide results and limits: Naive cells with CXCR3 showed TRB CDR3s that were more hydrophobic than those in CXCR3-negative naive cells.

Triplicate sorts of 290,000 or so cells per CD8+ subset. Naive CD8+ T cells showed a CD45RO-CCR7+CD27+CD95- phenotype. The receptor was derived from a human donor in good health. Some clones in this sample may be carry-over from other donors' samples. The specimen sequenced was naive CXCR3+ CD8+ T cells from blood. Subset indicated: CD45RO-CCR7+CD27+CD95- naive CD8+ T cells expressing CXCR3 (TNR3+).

CDR3 sequence: CSGSYRGLYTEAFF. The chain employs TRBV29-1 and TRBJ1-1; with no DNA, the TCRdb D assignment of TRBD1 cannot be verified. Germline V gene lookup returns CDR1 SQVTM and CDR2 ANQGSEA. CDR3 size: 14 residues.